This T cell receptor (beta chain) emerged from a study of cytomegalovirus exposure and HLA in healthy donors. General study findings and limits: A later analysis associated approximately 17,000 TCR beta sequences with HLA alleles at a 0.05 false discovery rate.

Researchers ran the PCR with 60 Vbeta and 13 Jbeta primers. Produced via immunoSEQ multiplex PCR; TCRdb's table is partial and in-frame only. The sample records under 200,000 clones, 60% to 80% being singletons. CDR1 and CDR2 from the germline V gene are SGHNT and YYREEE (reference sequence). The CDR3 contains 15 residues. Germline trimming cut 4 bases from V and 3 bases from J; bases unmatched to any gene: 9. This clone was observed once. Its specificity is not known. This chain connects TRBV5-4 to TRBJ2-7; TRBD1 matches 8 bases. Material for sequencing was PBMCs. This TCR was recovered from a young man in good health and CMV-seropositive. CDR3 loop: CASSPLPDRVYEQYF. The CDR3 nucleotides are TGTGCCAGCAGCCCGCTCCCGGACAGGGTCTACGAGCAGTACTTC.